Sequencing of this TCR beta chain was carried out in a study of blood T cell repertoires in COVID-19. Participants reported their clinical history, and cohort assignment relied on those reports. The germline CDR1 and CDR2 sequences are MNHEY and SMNVEV (reference sequence). The CDR3 loop spans 14 amino acids. The V segment lost 6 bases and the J segment 1 base; nucleotides outside the gene matches: 5. Clones were sequenced by immunoSEQ multiplex PCR, and TCRdb holds only the in-frame ones, with some missing. The table records 200,000 or so clones, about 91% of them present only once. The clonotype originates from a woman between 40 and 50 years old with acute COVID-19. The rearrangement joins TRBV27 to TRBJ2-5, with 7 bases fitting TRBD1. The sample comprised PBMCs or T cells enriched from blood (not recorded which). This CDR3 is CASSKTGPQETQYF. For the CDR3, the DNA is TGTGCCAGCAGCAAGACAGGGCCCCAAGAGACCCAGTACTTC.